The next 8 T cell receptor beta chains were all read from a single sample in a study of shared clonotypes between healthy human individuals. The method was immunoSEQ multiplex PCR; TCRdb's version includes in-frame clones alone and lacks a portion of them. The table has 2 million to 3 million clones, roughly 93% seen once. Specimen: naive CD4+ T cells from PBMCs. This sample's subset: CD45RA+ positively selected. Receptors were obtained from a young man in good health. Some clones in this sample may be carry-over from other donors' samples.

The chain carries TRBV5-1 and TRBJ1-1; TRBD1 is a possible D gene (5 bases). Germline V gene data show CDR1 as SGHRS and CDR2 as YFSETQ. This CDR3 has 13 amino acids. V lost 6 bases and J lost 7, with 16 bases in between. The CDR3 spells CASTLRGADEAFF. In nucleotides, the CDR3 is TGCGCCAGCACCCTGAGAGGGGCGGATGAAGCTTTCTTT.

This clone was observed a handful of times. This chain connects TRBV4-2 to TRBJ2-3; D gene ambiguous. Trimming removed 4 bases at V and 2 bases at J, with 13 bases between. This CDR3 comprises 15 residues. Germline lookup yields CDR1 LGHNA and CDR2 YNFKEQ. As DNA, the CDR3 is TGTGCCAGCAGCCCTCCGGGCCTCCCCACAGATACGCAGTATTTT. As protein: CASSPPGLPTDTQYF.

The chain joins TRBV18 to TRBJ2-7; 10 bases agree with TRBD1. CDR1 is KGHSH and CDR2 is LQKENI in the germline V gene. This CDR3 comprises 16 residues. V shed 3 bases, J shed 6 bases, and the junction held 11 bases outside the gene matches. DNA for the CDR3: TGTGCCAGCTCACCCCCGGGACAGGGGATAGAAGGCGAGCAGTACTTC. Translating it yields CASSPPGQGIEGEQYF. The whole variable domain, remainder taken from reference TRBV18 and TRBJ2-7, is NAGVMQNPRHLVRRRGQEARLRCSPMKGHSHVYWYRQLPEEGLKFMVYLQKENIIDESGMPKERFSAEFPKEGPSILRIQQVVRGDSAAYFCASSPPGQGIEGEQYFGPGTRLTVT.

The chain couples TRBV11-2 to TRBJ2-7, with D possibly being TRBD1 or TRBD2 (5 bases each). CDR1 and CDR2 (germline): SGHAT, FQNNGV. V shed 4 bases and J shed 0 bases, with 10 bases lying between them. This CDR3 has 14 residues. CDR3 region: CASSSRDDSYEQYF. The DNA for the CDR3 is TGTGCCAGCAGCTCCCGGGACGACTCCTACGAGCAGTACTTC.

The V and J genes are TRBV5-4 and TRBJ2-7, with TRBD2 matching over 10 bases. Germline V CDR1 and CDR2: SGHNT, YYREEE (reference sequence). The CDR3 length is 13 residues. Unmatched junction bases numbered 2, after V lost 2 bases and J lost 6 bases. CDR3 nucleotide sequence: TGTGCCAGCAGCTTAGCGGGAGGGCCCGAGCAGTACTTC. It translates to CASSLAGGPEQYF.

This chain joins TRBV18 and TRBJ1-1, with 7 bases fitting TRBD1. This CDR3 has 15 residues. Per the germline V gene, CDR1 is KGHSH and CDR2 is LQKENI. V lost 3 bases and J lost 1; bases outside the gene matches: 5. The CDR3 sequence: CASSPGQAENTEAFF. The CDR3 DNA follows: TGTGCCAGCTCACCCGGACAGGCGGAGAACACTGAAGCTTTCTTT.

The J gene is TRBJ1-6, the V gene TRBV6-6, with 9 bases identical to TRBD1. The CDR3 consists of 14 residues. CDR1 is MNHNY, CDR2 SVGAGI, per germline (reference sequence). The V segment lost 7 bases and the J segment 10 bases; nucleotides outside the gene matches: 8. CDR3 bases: TGTGCCAGCAAAGTGGGACAGGGCAACTCACCCCTCCACTTT. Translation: CASKVGQGNSPLHF.

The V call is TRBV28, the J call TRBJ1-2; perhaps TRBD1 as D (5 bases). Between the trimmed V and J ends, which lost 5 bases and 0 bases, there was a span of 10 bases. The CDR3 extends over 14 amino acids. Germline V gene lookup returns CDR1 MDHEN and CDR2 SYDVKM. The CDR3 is CASSTGGSNYGYTF. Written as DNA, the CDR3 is TGTGCCAGCAGTACCGGGGGTTCTAACTATGGCTACACCTTC.